The entry below describes one TCR beta chain. The target antigen is unknown. From 5'RACE with constant-segment primers came TCR alpha and TCR beta cDNA libraries that carried sample barcodes and UMIs. TCRdb passed the 5' RACE reads through MiXCR, listing each CDR3 protein once. In the table there are roughly 150,000 distinct CDR3 sequences, 14% of which are singletons. Per germline, CDR1 DFQATT and CDR2 SNEGSKA (reference sequence). The CDR3 is 14 amino acids. The V gene lost 2 bases and the J gene lost 2 bases, with 11 bases spanning the gap. The sample originates from a study of T-cell memory formation after mild COVID-19. Regarding the study as a whole: The main location of contracting CD4+ clones was CM and EM, and that of contracting CD8+ clones was EMRA. Contracting clones, day 15 to 85, had balanced CD4/CD8, and later expanders favored CD4+.

Sample: PBMCs or a T cell subset sorted from them (not recorded which). This sequence joins TRBV20-1 and TRBJ2-3, with D possibly matching TRBD2 (5 bases). The origin of this receptor is an adult woman who had mild COVID-19 (a few samples of this study predate the infection). Cell type and time point are not known. This CDR3 is CSARLDWHTDTQYF. DNA for the CDR3: TGCAGTGCTAGACTGGACTGGCACACAGATACGCAGTATTTT.